This T cell receptor beta chain was sequenced for a study of T cells in Graves' hyperthyroidism and ophthalmopathy. Authors of the study amplified TCR beta CDR3 regions from RNA transcripts. Primed by the HTBI set, a first-round RT-PCR was run on the TCR CDR3. TCRdb recomputed calls from the multiplex PCR reads with MiXCR, one row per CDR3 protein. The sample lists 700,000 or so distinct CDR3 sequences, over 15% seen once, with under 9.5% in the top ten. In this sample, this clonotype turned up many times. The receptor comes from a man younger than 30 with Graves' hyperthyroidism. Specimen: blood.

The CDR3 DNA is TGTGCCAGCAGCCAAGGCTCAGGGGTGATCGCTTTCTTT. Translation gives CASSQGSGVIAFF. The chain has TRBV3-1 and TRBJ1-1; perhaps TRBD1 as D (6 bases). Trimming pared 1 base from V and 11 bases from J, leaving 14 bases between. CDR1 LGHDT and CDR2 YNNKEL come from the germline V gene (reference sequence). The CDR3 sequence is 13 residues long.